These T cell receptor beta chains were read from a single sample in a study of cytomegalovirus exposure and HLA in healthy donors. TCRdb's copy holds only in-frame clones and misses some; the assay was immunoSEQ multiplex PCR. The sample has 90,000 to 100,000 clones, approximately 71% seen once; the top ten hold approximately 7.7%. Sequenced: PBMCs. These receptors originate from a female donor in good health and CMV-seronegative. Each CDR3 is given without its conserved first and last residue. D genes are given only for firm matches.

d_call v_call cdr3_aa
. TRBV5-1 ASSGQGGNTEAF
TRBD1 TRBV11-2 AGSTGQGDNQPQH
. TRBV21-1 ASSKRFVEPRAPHEQY
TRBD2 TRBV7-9 ASSPSGRTYEQY
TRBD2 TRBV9 ASSVDDGRANEQF
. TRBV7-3 ASSLNATRATNEKLF
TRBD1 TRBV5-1 ASSFLGTGGVGNSPLH
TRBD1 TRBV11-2 ASSPLGGQANYGYT
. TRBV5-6 ASSFYESEAF
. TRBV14 ASSPLSPKNTEAF
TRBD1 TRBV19 ATKGQGVDTQY
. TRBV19 ASSYGINTEAF
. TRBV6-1 ASSSPGREGYGYT
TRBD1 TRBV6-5 ASTRNRGSSYEQY
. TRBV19 ASSMRRWNEQY
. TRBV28 ASSFIPSGTGELF
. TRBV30 AWGPGNTIY
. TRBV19 ASKFGGGAEAF
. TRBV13 ASSQPRLDYPPYEQY
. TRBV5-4 ASSPRGGNTEAF
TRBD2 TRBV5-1 ASSWNGGAPETQY
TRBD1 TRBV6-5 ASRLDRGRNIQY
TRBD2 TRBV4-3 ASSQEIGGASGHTDTQY
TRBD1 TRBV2 ASSFGTGLYEQY
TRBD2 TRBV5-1 ASSFSGRGTDTQY
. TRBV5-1 ASSLAAGATTDTQY
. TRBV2 ASSYREISSYEQY
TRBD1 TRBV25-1 ASSASRQGGTEAF
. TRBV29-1 SVLAHRSSEQY
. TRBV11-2 ASSPDRWGGTDTQY
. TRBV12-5 ASGSQGITEAF
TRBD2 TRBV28 AAAGGRTDTQY
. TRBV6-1 ASSQGGRGTQY
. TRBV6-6 ASSYGRERARPEAF
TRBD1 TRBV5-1 ASSQDRGPSYEQY
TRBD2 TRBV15 AIGLAGGDEQF
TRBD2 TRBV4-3 ASSQLGLAGVPGTGELF
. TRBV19 ASSIVRRLWSGANVLT
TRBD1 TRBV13 ASSPGGSAFDYEQY
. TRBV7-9 ASSPKGPYEQY
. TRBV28 ASSLGQASYT
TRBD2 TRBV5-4 ASSLTSGVDTQY
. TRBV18 ASSSTPTVSSRNEQF
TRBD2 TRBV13 ASSSGTSEADTQY
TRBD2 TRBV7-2 ASSPEVLADKY
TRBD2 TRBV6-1 AGRLAGDNEQF
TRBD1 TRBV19 ASSLGGQGPNTGELF
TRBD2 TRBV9 ASSGVAGSYEQY
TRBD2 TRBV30 AWSRLAGGYNEQF
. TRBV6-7 ASRGEGMENYGYT